A single sample gave rise to the 9 T cell receptor beta chains below, sequenced in a study of blood T cell repertoires in COVID-19. Generated by immunoSEQ multiplex PCR, the TCRdb table keeps only in-frame clones and is missing some. The sample lists about 190,000 clones; around 90% were seen once. Source material: peripheral blood. These receptors all come from a man aged 40-50 years with acute or convalescent COVID-19.

The V and J genes are TRBV6-4 and TRBJ1-2; 10 bases are shared with TRBD1. Germline trimming cut 5 bases from V and 6 bases from J; bases unmatched to any gene: 15. In germline, CDR1 is MRHNA, CDR2 SNTAGT. The CDR3 spans 17 residues. As DNA, the CDR3 is TGTGCCAGCAGTAAGGTCCTGGACAGGGGGAGATTTGATGGCTACACCTTC. It encodes CASSKVLDRGRFDGYTF.

Only a few counts were recorded for this clone. The J gene is TRBJ1-2, the V gene TRBV4-1, with D maybe TRBD1 (5 bases). This CDR3 spans 13 amino acids. The V end was cut by 7 bases, the J end by 5 bases, with 14 bases between. Germline V CDR1 and CDR2: MGHRA, YSYEKL. Written as DNA, the CDR3 is TGCGCCAGCATGGGGTCAAGGGGTTATGGCTACACCTTC. The encoded protein is CASMGSRGYGYTF.

This clone was seen once. The chain recombines TRBV27 with TRBJ2-7; 7 bases match TRBD2. Germline CDR1 MNHEY, CDR2 SMNVEV (reference sequence). The V segment lost 6 bases and the J segment 6 bases; nucleotides outside the gene matches: 14. The CDR3 consists of 15 residues. The CDR3 protein is CASRGLGGGSVEQYF. DNA for the CDR3: TGTGCCAGCAGGGGCTTGGGGGGGGGATCGGTCGAGCAGTACTTC.

V usage is TRBV5-1 and J usage is TRBJ2-3; D might be TRBD2 (6 bases). CDR3 size: 15 residues. Between the trimmed V and J ends, which lost 2 bases and 1 base, there was a span of 11 bases. CDR1 is SGHRS, CDR2 YFSETQ, per germline. For the CDR3, the DNA is TGCGCCAGCAGCTTCAGCGGGTTAGGCACAGATACGCAGTATTTT. Translating it yields CASSFSGLGTDTQYF.

J is TRBJ2-1 and V is TRBV5-6; TRBD1 matches 9 bases. The CDR3 is 15 amino acids. The V and J ends lost 7 bases and 5 bases, in that order; junction bases with no gene match: 10. Looked up from germline, CDR1 is SGHDT and CDR2 is YYEEEE. The CDR3 reads CASGKTGGLNNEQFF. As DNA, the CDR3 is TGTGCCAGCGGCAAAACAGGGGGCTTAAACAATGAGCAGTTCTTC.

The CDR3 reads CASSNDWPRETQYF. DNA of the CDR3: TGTGCCAGCAGCAACGATTGGCCGCGGGAGACCCAGTACTTC. The genes are TRBV6-2 or TRBV6-3 and TRBJ2-5, with D hard to call. Germline V CDR1 and CDR2: MNHEY, SVGEGT. The CDR3 length is 14 residues. V was clipped by 6 bases and J by 5 bases, with 16 bases between them.

The rearrangement links TRBV28 to TRBJ1-3; 11 bases map to TRBD1. This CDR3 is built from 16 residues. The V and J ends lost 4 bases and 4 bases, in that order; junction bases with no gene match: 6. Germline assignment: CDR1 MDHEN and CDR2 SYDVKM. The CDR3 DNA follows: TGTGCCAGCAGTTACGTCCGGGACAGGGGGGGAAACACCATATATTTT. Its translation is CASSYVRDRGGNTIYF.

CDR3 sequence: CASSSRTGTFSGNTIYF. CDR3 DNA: TGTGCCAGCAGCTCGAGGACAGGGACATTCTCTGGAAACACCATATATTTT. The chain uses TRBV7-6 and TRBJ1-3; 8 positions match TRBD1. The CDR3 spans 17 residues. The V gene's germline CDR1 is SGHVS and CDR2 FNYEAQ. Losses at the gene ends were 4 bases for V and 0 bases for J; bases not matched to a gene: 8.

The V gene is TRBV28, the J gene TRBJ1-2; 8 nucleotides line up with TRBD1. The J segment lost 3 bases and the V segment lost 1 base, leaving 4 bases of the junction unmatched. The CDR3 contains 15 residues. Germline V gene data show CDR1 as MDHEN and CDR2 as SYDVKM. CDR3 in amino acids: CASSLSSTGDYGYTF. The CDR3 bases are TGTGCCAGCAGTTTATCGTCGACAGGGGACTATGGCTACACCTTC.